This T cell receptor beta chain was obtained from a study of cytomegalovirus exposure and HLA in healthy donors. Findings and caveats of the study: Prediction of most subjects' HLA-A and HLA-B alleles by TCR beta sequences was reportedly accurate. Investigators reported 164 TCR beta chains as tied to cytomegalovirus.

In the case of this clone: The antigen remains undetermined.

This CDR3 contains 13 residues. V gave up 1 base and J gave up 2 bases, with 5 bases separating them. CDR1 LNHNV and CDR2 YYDKDF come from the germline V gene (reference sequence). The PCR contained 60 Vbeta and 13 Jbeta primers. Method: immunoSEQ multiplex PCR; TCRdb's copy keeps in-frame clones and lacks some. Of about 160,000 clones in the sample, roughly 80% were seen once. The chain carries TRBV15 and TRBJ2-5; the D is unclear. Material for sequencing was PBMCs. This clonotype was obtained from a woman in her 30s in good health and CMV-seropositive. CDR3 nucleotides: TGTGCCACCAGCAGAGTACAACAAGAGACCCAGTACTTC. This encodes CATSRVQQETQYF. The whole variable domain, remainder taken from reference TRBV15 and TRBJ2-5, is DAMVIQNPRYQVTQFGKPVTLSCSQTLNHNVMYWYQQKSSQAPKLLFHYYDKDFNNEADTPDNFQSRRPNTSFCFLDIRSPGLGDTAMYLCATSRVQQETQYFGPGTRLLVL.